This T cell receptor beta chain emerged from a study of blood T cells in healthy people across ages. Study-wide findings and caveats: There was a strong correlation between TCR beta diversity and naive T cell percentage. As age increased, TCR beta diversity per million T cells fell in a roughly linear fashion. PBMCs went unsorted, and a conclusive naive versus antigen-experienced comparison was therefore prevented.

The CDR3 runs to 14 residues. V gave up 5 bases and J gave up 3 bases, with 13 bases separating them. Germline-derived CDR1 and CDR2 are MNHEY and SVGAGI. For the second PCR, which ran for about 6 to 11 cycles, a sample-barcoded 5' primer and a J-beta primer mix were used. Each cDNA molecule was tagged by a template-switch adaptor that had 12 random nucleotides. TCRdb re-called the 5' RACE reads through MiXCR, storing one row per CDR3 protein. The sample lists around 1,500,000 distinct CDR3 sequences, roughly 30% seen once, with over 7% in the top ten. This clonotype was detected once. As yet, its antigen is unknown.

Sequencing input: blood. This sequence originates from a woman aged 25 to 39 in good health. The chain employs TRBV6-5 and TRBJ1-1; D might be TRBD1 (6 bases). The CDR3 DNA reads as TGTGCCAGCAGTCGCGGACAGTTAGACACTGAAGCTTTCTTT. Encoded protein: CASSRGQLDTEAFF.